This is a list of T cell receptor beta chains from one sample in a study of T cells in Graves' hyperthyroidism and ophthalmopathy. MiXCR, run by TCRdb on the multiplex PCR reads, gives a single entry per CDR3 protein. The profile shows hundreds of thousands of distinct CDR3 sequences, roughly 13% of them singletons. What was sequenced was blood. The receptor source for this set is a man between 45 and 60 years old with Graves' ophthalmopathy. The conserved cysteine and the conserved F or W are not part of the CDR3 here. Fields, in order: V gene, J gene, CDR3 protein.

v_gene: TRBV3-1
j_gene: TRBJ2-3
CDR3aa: ASRRTVGHTQY

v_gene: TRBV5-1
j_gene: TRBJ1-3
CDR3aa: ASSDGLVLGNTIY

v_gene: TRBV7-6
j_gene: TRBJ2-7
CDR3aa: ASSLDVSSYEQY

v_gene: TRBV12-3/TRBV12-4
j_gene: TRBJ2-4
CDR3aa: ASSPGGGRNIQY

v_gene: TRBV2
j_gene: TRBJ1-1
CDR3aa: ASRVQFGTEAF

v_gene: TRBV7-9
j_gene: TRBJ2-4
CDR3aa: ASSLGAGMY

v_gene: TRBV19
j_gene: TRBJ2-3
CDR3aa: ASSIVGGPDTQY

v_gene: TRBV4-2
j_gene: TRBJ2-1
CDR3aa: ASSQVALINEQF

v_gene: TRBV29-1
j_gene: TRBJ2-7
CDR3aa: SVRGTGRSGEQY

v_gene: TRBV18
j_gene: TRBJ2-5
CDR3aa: ASSLRTGEETQY

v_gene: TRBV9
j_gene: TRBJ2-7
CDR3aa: ASSVGTTGYEQY

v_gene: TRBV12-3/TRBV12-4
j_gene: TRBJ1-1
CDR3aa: ASSFERTEAS

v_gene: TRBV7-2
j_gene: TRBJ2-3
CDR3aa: ASSSRTFGTDTQY

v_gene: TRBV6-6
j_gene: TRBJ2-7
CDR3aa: ASSYLTSGTGASYEQY

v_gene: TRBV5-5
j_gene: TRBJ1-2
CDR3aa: ASSLNSLYGYT